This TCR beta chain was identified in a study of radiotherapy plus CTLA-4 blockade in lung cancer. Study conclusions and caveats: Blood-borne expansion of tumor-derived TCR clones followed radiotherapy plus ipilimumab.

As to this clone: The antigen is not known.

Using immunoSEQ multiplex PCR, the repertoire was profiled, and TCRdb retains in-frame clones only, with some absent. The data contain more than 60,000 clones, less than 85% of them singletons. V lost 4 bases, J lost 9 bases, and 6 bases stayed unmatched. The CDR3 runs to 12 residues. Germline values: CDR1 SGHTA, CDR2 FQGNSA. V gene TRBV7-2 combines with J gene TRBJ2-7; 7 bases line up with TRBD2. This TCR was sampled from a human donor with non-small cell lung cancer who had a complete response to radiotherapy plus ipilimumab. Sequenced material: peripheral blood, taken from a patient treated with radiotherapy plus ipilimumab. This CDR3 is CASSSGLVGQYF. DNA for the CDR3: TGTGCCAGCAGCTCCGGACTAGTGGGGCAGTACTTC.